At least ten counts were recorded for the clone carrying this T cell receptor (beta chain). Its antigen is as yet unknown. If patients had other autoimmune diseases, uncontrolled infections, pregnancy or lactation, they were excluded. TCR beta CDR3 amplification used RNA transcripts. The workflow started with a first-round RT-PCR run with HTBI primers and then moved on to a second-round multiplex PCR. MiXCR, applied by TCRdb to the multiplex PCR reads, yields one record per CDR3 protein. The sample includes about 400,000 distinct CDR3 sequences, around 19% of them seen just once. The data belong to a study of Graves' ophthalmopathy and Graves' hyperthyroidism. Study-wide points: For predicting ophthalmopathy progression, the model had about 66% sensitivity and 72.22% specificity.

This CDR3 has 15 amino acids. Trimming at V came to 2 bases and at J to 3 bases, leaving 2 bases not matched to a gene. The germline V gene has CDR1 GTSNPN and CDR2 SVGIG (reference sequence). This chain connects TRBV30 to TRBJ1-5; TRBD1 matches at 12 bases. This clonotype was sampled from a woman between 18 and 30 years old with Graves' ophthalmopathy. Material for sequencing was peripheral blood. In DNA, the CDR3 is TGTGCCTGGAGTACGGGACAGGGGGCCAATCAGCCCCAGCATTTT. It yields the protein CAWSTGQGANQPQHF.